The rows below give T cell receptor beta chains drawn from one sample of a study of breast tumors, draining lymph nodes, adjacent tissues. TCRdb ran MiXCR on the multiplex PCR reads and lists one entry per CDR3 protein. This sample yields 45,000 to 65,000 distinct CDR3 sequences, of which roughly 40% are seen a single time; 8% to 11% belongs to the top ten. The sequenced sample was breast tumor tissue. The origin of the receptors is a female donor with breast cancer. Some clones in this sample may be carry-over from other donors' samples. CDR3s leave out the opening cysteine and the closing phenylalanine or tryptophan. Each record gives: J gene, V gene, CDR3 protein.

j_call: TRBJ2-2; v_call: TRBV7-9; cdr3_aa: ASSLVGELS
j_call: TRBJ2-5; v_call: TRBV7-6; cdr3_aa: ASSPPGGRRGETQY
j_call: TRBJ2-6; v_call: TRBV27; cdr3_aa: ASSEIRTSNVLT
j_call: TRBJ2-5; v_call: TRBV19; cdr3_aa: ASSMALSGIRSGKETQY
j_call: TRBJ2-3; v_call: TRBV2; cdr3_aa: ASEEGTQY
j_call: TRBJ2-3; v_call: TRBV7-8; cdr3_aa: ASSPRTSGRSDTQY
j_call: TRBJ2-7; v_call: TRBV7-2; cdr3_aa: ASSLVPYEQY
j_call: TRBJ2-7; v_call: TRBV15; cdr3_aa: ATSRGGPPYEQY
j_call: TRBJ2-2; v_call: TRBV7-9; cdr3_aa: ASSSNEAAFITPNTGELF
j_call: TRBJ1-1; v_call: TRBV7-6; cdr3_aa: ASSQPGLNTEAF
j_call: TRBJ2-2; v_call: TRBV7-3; cdr3_aa: ASSVRGGKHTGELF
j_call: TRBJ1-5; v_call: TRBV15; cdr3_aa: ATSRETGASYEH
j_call: TRBJ2-1; v_call: TRBV10-1; cdr3_aa: ASSGGLAGVQEQF
j_call: TRBJ2-5; v_call: TRBV7-8; cdr3_aa: ASSFLTGGPAHETQY
j_call: TRBJ2-7; v_call: TRBV10-3; cdr3_aa: AISAGTQYEQY
j_call: TRBJ1-1; v_call: TRBV20-1; cdr3_aa: SAPEQTGLANTEAF
j_call: TRBJ2-1; v_call: TRBV5-6; cdr3_aa: ASSGTGIPLNTEQF
j_call: TRBJ2-2; v_call: TRBV6-1; cdr3_aa: ASNPLPGELS
j_call: TRBJ1-5; v_call: TRBV15; cdr3_aa: ATSRDQVQPQH
j_call: TRBJ1-5; v_call: TRBV6-1; cdr3_aa: ASSGGHQPQH
j_call: TRBJ2-7; v_call: TRBV7-2; cdr3_aa: ASSFLWTGRGEQY
j_call: TRBJ2-1; v_call: TRBV6-5; cdr3_aa: ASSYGSGRAYNEQF
j_call: TRBJ2-7; v_call: TRBV28; cdr3_aa: ASNLAGIQGYEQY
j_call: TRBJ2-7; v_call: TRBV6-1; cdr3_aa: ASSGDLYEQY
j_call: TRBJ1-2; v_call: TRBV9; cdr3_aa: ASRIQGGNYGYT
j_call: TRBJ2-7; v_call: TRBV7-2; cdr3_aa: ASSPRSRSSYEQY
j_call: TRBJ2-7; v_call: TRBV18; cdr3_aa: ASSPAPGQGRNEQY
j_call: TRBJ1-5; v_call: TRBV5-1; cdr3_aa: ASSAGTVNHPQH
j_call: TRBJ2-3; v_call: TRBV7-2; cdr3_aa: ASSLEGTSGPDTQY
j_call: TRBJ2-2; v_call: TRBV7-3; cdr3_aa: ASRQPGLAGERGTGELF
j_call: TRBJ2-7; v_call: TRBV20-1; cdr3_aa: SVRTSEYEQY
j_call: TRBJ2-7; v_call: TRBV20-1; cdr3_aa: SAKGGNQNERY
j_call: TRBJ2-2; v_call: TRBV5-4; cdr3_aa: ASSPRGRAGGPGELF
j_call: TRBJ2-5; v_call: TRBV5-1; cdr3_aa: ARERSSTYQETQY
j_call: TRBJ2-7; v_call: TRBV20-1; cdr3_aa: SAPPSGSRSYEQY
j_call: TRBJ2-1; v_call: TRBV11-3; cdr3_aa: ASSSAGSSYNEQF
j_call: TRBJ1-1; v_call: TRBV10-2; cdr3_aa: ASSEYENTEAF
j_call: TRBJ2-5; v_call: TRBV4-1; cdr3_aa: ASSHASQETQY
j_call: TRBJ2-7; v_call: TRBV3-1; cdr3_aa: ASSQFPGQRQY
j_call: TRBJ2-1; v_call: TRBV12-3/TRBV12-4; cdr3_aa: ASSPQVFGDRGRESYNEQF
j_call: TRBJ1-4; v_call: TRBV29-1; cdr3_aa: SVVRQGDEKLF
j_call: TRBJ2-5; v_call: TRBV27; cdr3_aa: ASSRGGQGN